A selection of T cell receptor beta chains follows, all from one sample in a study of prognosis after radiotherapy for stage I lung cancer. TCRdb analysed the multiplex PCR reads with MiXCR anew, one entry per CDR3 protein. The table records roughly 26,000 distinct CDR3 sequences, 30% of them present only once. This specimen was PBMCs, taken before or after stereotactic body radiation therapy (not recorded which). The origin of the receptors is a donor over 45 with non-small cell lung cancer. The CDR3 runs from the conserved cysteine through the conserved F or W. Fields, in order: clone size, J gene, V gene, D gene, CDR3 DNA, CDR3 protein. A D gene is named only where the DNA matches it firmly. Expanded clones get a size class; other rows say once, few or many, or leave the size out.

clone_size: many; j_call: TRBJ2-7; v_call: TRBV29-1; d_call: -; cdr3_nt: TGCAGCGGGACCTGGGACCACCCAGACGAGCAGTACTTC; cdr3_aa: CSGTWDHPDEQYF
clone_size: many; j_call: TRBJ2-2; v_call: TRBV2; d_call: TRBD1; cdr3_nt: TGTGCCAGCAGTATGACAGGGTACACCGGGGAGCTGTTTTTT; cdr3_aa: CASSMTGYTGELFF
clone_size: many; j_call: TRBJ2-2; v_call: TRBV6-1; d_call: -; cdr3_nt: TGTGCCAGCAGTGAACATCCCAGGGTGGATTCCGGGGAGCTGTTTTTT; cdr3_aa: CASSEHPRVDSGELFF
clone_size: -; j_call: TRBJ2-7; v_call: TRBV19; d_call: TRBD2; cdr3_nt: TGTGCCAGTTCTGGCGGGGGGGCCGTAAGTTACAAGCAGTACTTC; cdr3_aa: CASSGGGAVSYKQYF
clone_size: many; j_call: TRBJ2-5; v_call: TRBV13; d_call: TRBD2; cdr3_nt: TGTGCCAGCAGCCCGGGACTAGGAAAAGAGACCCAGTACTTC; cdr3_aa: CASSPGLGKETQYF
clone_size: many; j_call: TRBJ1-5; v_call: TRBV6-5; d_call: -; cdr3_nt: TGTGCCAGCAGTTATGGGGGGTACAATCAGCCCCAGCATTTT; cdr3_aa: CASSYGGYNQPQHF
clone_size: many; j_call: TRBJ2-1; v_call: TRBV2; d_call: -; cdr3_nt: TGTGCCAGCAGTGACGCTTTCTCCTACAATGAGCAGTTCTTC; cdr3_aa: CASSDAFSYNEQFF
clone_size: -; j_call: TRBJ2-1; v_call: TRBV11-2; d_call: -; cdr3_nt: TGTGCCAGCACTATGACTAGCTCCTACAATGAGCAGTTCTTC; cdr3_aa: CASTMTSSYNEQFF
clone_size: many; j_call: TRBJ1-2; v_call: TRBV6-2/TRBV6-3; d_call: TRBD1; cdr3_nt: TGTGCCAGCAGTCTTCCTCGACAGGGGATACGCTACACCTTC; cdr3_aa: CASSLPRQGIRYTF
clone_size: many; j_call: TRBJ1-3; v_call: TRBV12-3/TRBV12-4; d_call: -; cdr3_nt: TGTGCCAGCACCACCCGGGGAGATAATGCCGGAAACACCATATATTTT; cdr3_aa: CASTTRGDNAGNTIYF
clone_size: many; j_call: TRBJ2-7; v_call: TRBV3-1; d_call: TRBD2; cdr3_nt: TGTGCCAGCAGCCAAGATAGGGTTCGGGGGGCCTACGAGCAGTACTTC; cdr3_aa: CASSQDRVRGAYEQYF
clone_size: many; j_call: TRBJ2-5; v_call: TRBV6-2/TRBV6-3; d_call: TRBD2; cdr3_nt: TGTGCCAGCAGACGACTAGCGGGAGGGGAGGGGACCCAGTACTTC; cdr3_aa: CASRRLAGGEGTQYF
clone_size: many; j_call: TRBJ1-2; v_call: TRBV2; d_call: -; cdr3_nt: TGTGCCAGCAGATCCATCCGGGTTCACGGTTCGGGGGGCTACACCTTC; cdr3_aa: CASRSIRVHGSGGYTF
clone_size: -; j_call: TRBJ2-1; v_call: TRBV9; d_call: -; cdr3_nt: TGTGCCAGCAGCCCCCAGCGAGCTAAAGTATCAAATGAGCAGTTCTTC; cdr3_aa: CASSPQRAKVSNEQFF
clone_size: many; j_call: TRBJ2-1; v_call: TRBV11-2; d_call: TRBD2; cdr3_nt: TGTGCCAGCGGACTAGCGGGAGTTCCAGGGGCTGAGCAGTTCTTC; cdr3_aa: CASGLAGVPGAEQFF
clone_size: -; j_call: TRBJ2-1; v_call: TRBV6-2/TRBV6-3; d_call: TRBD2; cdr3_nt: TGTGCCAGCAAAACGACTAGCCACTCGTACCATGAGCAGTTCTTC; cdr3_aa: CASKTTSHSYHEQFF
clone_size: many; j_call: TRBJ2-2; v_call: TRBV15; d_call: -; cdr3_nt: TGTGCCACCAGCAGAGCTCCAGGGTGGGCCGGGGAGCTGTTTTTT; cdr3_aa: CATSRAPGWAGELFF
clone_size: many; j_call: TRBJ1-5; v_call: TRBV3-1; d_call: -; cdr3_nt: TGTGCCAGCAGCCAAGATGGCGGCTATCAGCCCCAGCATTTT; cdr3_aa: CASSQDGGYQPQHF
clone_size: many; j_call: TRBJ2-7; v_call: TRBV28; d_call: -; cdr3_nt: TGTGCCACCACCCCGACACGAGCCCCCTACGAGCAGTACTTC; cdr3_aa: CATTPTRAPYEQYF
clone_size: -; j_call: TRBJ1-4; v_call: TRBV12-5; d_call: TRBD1; cdr3_nt: TGTGCTAGTGGTTGGGACCCGACAGGGGGCAATGAAAAACTGTTTTTT; cdr3_aa: CASGWDPTGGNEKLFF
clone_size: many; j_call: TRBJ2-5; v_call: TRBV5-1; d_call: TRBD1; cdr3_nt: TGCGCCAGCAGCTTGGATCCCGGGACAGGGCAAGAGACCCAGTACTTC; cdr3_aa: CASSLDPGTGQETQYF
clone_size: many; j_call: TRBJ2-4; v_call: TRBV20-1; d_call: -; cdr3_nt: TGCAGTGCTTCGTGGGCTCTTATAGCCAAAAACATTCAGTACTTC; cdr3_aa: CSASWALIAKNIQYF
clone_size: many; j_call: TRBJ1-5; v_call: TRBV12-3/TRBV12-4; d_call: -; cdr3_nt: TGTGCCAGCAGCAAGACAGGCCCGAATCAGCCCCAGCATTTT; cdr3_aa: CASSKTGPNQPQHF
clone_size: many; j_call: TRBJ1-2; v_call: TRBV5-8; d_call: TRBD1; cdr3_nt: TGTGCCAGCAGCTTGCCGGGACAGGGTCACTATGGCTACACCTTC; cdr3_aa: CASSLPGQGHYGYTF
clone_size: many; j_call: TRBJ1-1; v_call: TRBV11-2; d_call: -; cdr3_nt: TGTGCCAGCAGCTTGTGGGGGAACACTGAAGCTTTCTTT; cdr3_aa: CASSLWGNTEAFF
clone_size: many; j_call: TRBJ1-1; v_call: TRBV10-3; d_call: -; cdr3_nt: TGTGCCATCAGTGAGCCCCACGGCCGGGTAGGAGGGAACACTGAAGCTTTCTTT; cdr3_aa: CAISEPHGRVGGNTEAFF
clone_size: many; j_call: TRBJ1-1; v_call: TRBV2; d_call: TRBD1; cdr3_nt: TGTGCCAGCAGTGAAGCACAGGGGGCGCTCACTGAAGCTTTCTTT; cdr3_aa: CASSEAQGALTEAFF
clone_size: many; j_call: TRBJ1-6; v_call: TRBV6-5; d_call: -; cdr3_nt: TGTGCCAGCAGTTACTCTGGACTGTACAGCTCCTATAATTCACCCCTCCACTTT; cdr3_aa: CASSYSGLYSSYNSPLHF
clone_size: many; j_call: TRBJ2-5; v_call: TRBV11-2; d_call: -; cdr3_nt: TGTGCCAGCACATCAGGGTTCCAAGAGACCCAGTACTTC; cdr3_aa: CASTSGFQETQYF
clone_size: few; j_call: TRBJ2-1; v_call: TRBV6-2/TRBV6-3; d_call: TRBD2; cdr3_nt: TGTGCCAGCAGTCTACAGCGGGGGGGGCGGGGAGAGCAGTTCTTC; cdr3_aa: CASSLQRGGRGEQFF
clone_size: many; j_call: TRBJ1-1; v_call: TRBV5-6; d_call: -; cdr3_nt: TGTGCCAGCAGCTTGGCCTCGTTCCTTGAAGCTTTCTTT; cdr3_aa: CASSLASFLEAFF
clone_size: many; j_call: TRBJ1-5; v_call: TRBV12-3/TRBV12-4; d_call: -; cdr3_nt: TGTGCCAGCAGTTTCGGAGCGCAGGGGAATCAGCCCCAGCATTTT; cdr3_aa: CASSFGAQGNQPQHF
clone_size: many; j_call: TRBJ2-3; v_call: TRBV6-1; d_call: -; cdr3_nt: TGTGCCAGCATCAAAGCTTACCTCACAGATACGCAGTATTTT; cdr3_aa: CASIKAYLTDTQYF
clone_size: few; j_call: TRBJ2-3; v_call: TRBV10-3; d_call: TRBD2; cdr3_nt: TGTGCCACCAGTCCGGGACTAGTGAACACAGATACGCAGTATTTT; cdr3_aa: CATSPGLVNTDTQYF
clone_size: -; j_call: TRBJ1-5; v_call: TRBV28; d_call: -; cdr3_nt: TGTGCCAGCAGCAAGTGGAGCAATCAGCCCCAGCATTTT; cdr3_aa: CASSKWSNQPQHF
clone_size: many; j_call: TRBJ2-7; v_call: TRBV7-8; d_call: TRBD1; cdr3_nt: TGTGCCAGCAGCTTTCAAACAGGGGGCTCCTACGAGCAGTACTTC; cdr3_aa: CASSFQTGGSYEQYF
clone_size: -; j_call: TRBJ2-1; v_call: TRBV6-5; d_call: -; cdr3_nt: TGTGCCAGCAGTTACTCGAGGGGTGAGCAGTTCTTC; cdr3_aa: CASSYSRGEQFF
clone_size: many; j_call: TRBJ1-3; v_call: TRBV11-3; d_call: -; cdr3_nt: TGTGCCAGCAGCTTAGGAGGGTTCGGAAACACCATATATTTT; cdr3_aa: CASSLGGFGNTIYF
clone_size: many; j_call: TRBJ2-1; v_call: TRBV9; d_call: -; cdr3_nt: TGTGCCAGCAGCGTAGCTACGTACAACAATGAGCAGTTCTTC; cdr3_aa: CASSVATYNNEQFF
clone_size: -; j_call: TRBJ2-7; v_call: TRBV5-1; d_call: -; cdr3_nt: -; cdr3_aa: CASSFYICSARTYLSYEQYF
clone_size: many; j_call: TRBJ1-4; v_call: TRBV30; d_call: TRBD1; cdr3_nt: TGTGCCTGGAGTGAAGGACAGGGGGGACGTGAAAAACTGTTTTTT; cdr3_aa: CAWSEGQGGREKLFF